The T cell receptor beta chain described here comes from a study of Ad26.COV2.S vaccination and SARS-CoV-2 variants. Across the whole study: Ad26.COV2.S arm of COV1001 included the donor. Once or twice, 56 days apart, Ad26.COV2.S was delivered intramuscularly. Study-wide results and caveats: With respect to non-spike TCR breadth, vaccine and placebo recipients were similar.

Treatment denoted: around 19 received Ad26.COV2.S at low or high dose, single or two shots; five or six received placebo; per-sample allocation not given. After the first vaccine or placebo injection, samples were drawn on day 63. The donor's status was that of an adult aged 18-55 years in Boston. This clone appeared a single time. Its target is unknown. Germline CDR1 is KGHDR and CDR2 is SFDVKD. V was cut by 4 bases and J by 5 bases, with 9 bases left in between. This CDR3 is built from 13 residues. Method: immunoSEQ multiplex PCR; TCRdb's copy keeps in-frame clones and lacks some. Of approximately 410,000 clones in the sample, approximately 90% are singletons; the top ten hold approximately 4%.

The sequence was collected from a person between 18 and 59 years old who received the Ad26.COV2.S COVID-19 vaccine or a placebo. Sequencing used peripheral blood, obtained in a trial of Ad26.COV2.S vaccine versus placebo. This rearrangement joins TRBV24-1 to TRBJ2-3; D possibly corresponds to TRBD1 (5 bases). The CDR3 region is CATSEGDRDTQYF. In nucleotides, the CDR3 is TGTGCCACCAGTGAAGGAGACAGAGATACGCAGTATTTT.